Shown below are 7 T cell receptor beta chains from a single sample sequenced in a study of T-cell reconstitution after alpha-beta-depleted transplantation in children. As it was prepared, the TCRbeta library received unique molecular identifiers. TCRdb re-called the PCR reads through MiXCR, storing one row per CDR3 protein. The top ten clones hold about 19% of a sample with around 90,000 distinct CDR3 sequences, around 16% of them seen once. This sample comprised PBMCs, mostly from graft donor cells, obtained 180 days after TCRalphabeta/CD19-depleted stem cell transplant. The receptors shown here come from a male patient between 2 and 10 years old who had a stem cell transplant for acute lymphoblastic leukemia, so the T cells may come from the graft donor.

This clonotype was observed a handful of times. V and J are TRBV7-9 and TRBJ2-1; tentatively, D is TRBD2 (6 bases). Germline V gene lookup returns CDR1 SEHNR and CDR2 FQNEAQ (reference sequence). CDR3 length: 15 residues. The germline V and J ends were trimmed by 4 bases and 5 bases, with 15 bases remaining between them. Here the CDR3 DNA reads TGTGCCAGCAGCTCGGCGGGGATAAGGAACAATGAGCAGTTCTTC. It is translated as CASSSAGIRNNEQFF.

The chain is built from TRBV27 and TRBJ2-2, with TRBD2 as a possible D gene (6 bases). Germline V gene data show CDR1 as MNHEY and CDR2 as SMNVEV (reference sequence). The CDR3 is 13 residues long. The V end was cut by 3 bases, the J end by 6 bases, with 8 bases between. DNA for the CDR3: TGTGCCAGCAGTTTCCCGGGGGCCGGGGAGCTGTTTTTT. Its protein product is CASSFPGAGELFF.

This clonotype is classed as medium-sized. The V gene is TRBV7-9, the J gene TRBJ2-7; D unclear. The V gene's germline CDR1 is SEHNR and CDR2 FQNEAQ (reference sequence). This CDR3 spans 12 amino acids. Trimming took 6 bases from V and 4 from J, leaving 10 bases between them. CDR3 residues: CASRGSKYEQYF. The CDR3 DNA sequence: TGTGCCAGCAGGGGAAGCAAGTACGAGCAGTACTTC. Supplemented by reference TRBV7-9 and TRBJ2-7, the full variable domain reads DTGVSQNPRHKITKRGQNVTFRCDPISEHNRLYWYRQTLGQGPEFLTYFQNEAQLEKSRLLSDRFSAERPKGSFSTLEIQRTEQGDSAMYLCASRGSKYEQYFGPGTRLTVT.

The V call is TRBV20-1, the J call TRBJ2-2; D not certain. The ends were cut back, 2 bases at V and 6 bases at J, with 7 bases in the middle. Germline V gene sequence: CDR1 DFQATT, CDR2 SNEGSKA (reference sequence). The CDR3 extends over 12 amino acids. As DNA, the CDR3 is TGCAGTGCTAGAAGGGCAGCCGGGGAGCTGTTTTTT. It yields the protein CSARRAAGELFF.

Remarks on this clonotype: A much larger clone is a single base away; this may be a read error. The rearrangement links TRBV21-1 to TRBJ2-3. TRBV21-1 is deemed a pseudogene. The CDR3 sequence is 12 residues long. The CDR3 spells CASNKEGDTQYF. The CDR3 region has the DNA TGTGCCAGCAACAAAGAGGGAGATACGCAGTATTTT.

The chain recombines TRBV27 with TRBJ2-1; D tentatively reads TRBD1 or TRBD2 (6 bases each). CDR1 is MNHEY, CDR2 SMNVEV, per germline (reference sequence). V was pared by 4 bases and J by 12 bases, with 13 bases between. CDR3 length: 12 amino acids. CDR3 amino acids: CASSSPGGGQFF. In DNA form, the CDR3 reads TGTGCCAGCAGTTCCCCCGGGGGCGGGCAGTTCTTC.

This clonotype was seen ten or more times. The chain links TRBV5-1 to TRBJ2-1, with D possibly being TRBD1 (5 bases). V shed 4 bases and J shed 5 bases, with 19 bases lying between them. The length of the CDR3 is 16 residues. Germline CDR1 and CDR2: SGHRS and YFSETQ. For the CDR3, the DNA is TGCGCCAGCAGCCTACCCGACAGAGGCCCCCACAATGAGCAGTTCTTC. This translates into CASSLPDRGPHNEQFF.